This passage covers 26 T cell receptor beta chains from one sample sequenced in a study of cytomegalovirus exposure and HLA in healthy donors. Primers for the PCR totalled 60 Vbeta and 13 Jbeta. Data came from immunoSEQ multiplex PCR; TCRdb stores just in-frame clones and leaves some out. Seen here are 100,000 to 150,000 clones, about 68% observed once, and the top ten hold approximately 3.9%. Sequenced sample: PBMCs. These receptors were taken from a man in his forties in good health and CMV-seropositive.

The chain uses TRBV28 and TRBJ1-1, with D uncertain. The CDR3 runs 13 residues. Germline CDR1 MDHEN, CDR2 SYDVKM. Deletions cut 4 bases from V and 5 bases from J, with 11 bases between. As DNA, the CDR3 is TGTGCCAGCAGTTGGGAGGGTCGGACTGAAGCTTTCTTT. As protein: CASSWEGRTEAFF.

This clone was observed once. The CDR3 here is CAISKEGDYGYTF. In nucleotides, the CDR3 is TGTGCCATCAGCAAGGAAGGGGACTATGGCTACACCTTC. The V gene is TRBV10-3, the J gene TRBJ1-2; D is possibly TRBD1 (5 bases). The CDR3 totals 13 residues. Germline CDR1 and CDR2: ENHRY and SYGVKD. V was cut by 6 bases and J by 3 bases, with 11 bases left in between.

CDR3 nucleotides: TGTGCCAGCAGTCGCGGGGGGGGCAACGGAAACACCATATATTTT. This sequence encodes CASSRGGGNGNTIYF. J is TRBJ1-3 and V is TRBV7-2, with D maybe TRBD1 (6 bases). Between the trimmed V and J ends, which lost 6 bases and 4 bases, there was a span of 16 bases. The germline gives CDR1 SGHTA, CDR2 FQGNSA. CDR3 length: 15 residues.

Note on this clone: Distinct nucleotide sequences in the sample also encode this CDR3. The rearrangement uses TRBV11-2 and TRBJ2-5; D remains ambiguous. The CDR3 extends over 12 amino acids. CDR1 and CDR2 from the germline V gene are SGHAT and FQNNGV. The V and J ends lost 6 bases and 4 bases respectively, with 9 bases between them. Written as DNA, the CDR3 is TGTGCCAGCAGTTTGTCGGGAGAGACCCAGTACTTC. Its protein is CASSLSGETQYF.

This clone was counted a single time. The gene calls are TRBV6-6 and TRBJ1-2; 9 bases line up with TRBD1. Germline CDR1 is MNHNY and CDR2 is SVGAGI (reference sequence). J lost 5 bases, V lost 0 bases, and 4 bases had no gene match. The length of the CDR3 is 15 residues. The CDR3 protein is CASSYSDRGMYGYTF. Here the CDR3 DNA reads TGTGCCAGCAGTTACTCGGACAGGGGAATGTATGGCTACACCTTC.

This clone was observed once. The J gene is TRBJ2-3, the V gene TRBV15, with 11 positions matching TRBD2. The germline CDR1 and CDR2 sequences are LNHNV and YYDKDF (reference sequence). The V and J ends lost 5 bases and 0 bases, in that order; junction bases with no gene match: 10. CDR3 size: 18 residues. The CDR3 DNA reads TGTGCCACCAGCGCTCGGACTAGCGGGTGGACTAGCACAGATACGCAGTATTTT. Translated: CATSARTSGWTSTDTQYF.

The gene calls are TRBV2 and TRBJ2-1; D perhaps matches TRBD1 (5 bases). The V and J ends lost 6 bases and 0 bases respectively, with 12 bases between them. Germline V CDR1 and CDR2: SNHLY, FYNNEI. This CDR3 spans 15 amino acids. CDR3 residues: CASRRQPTSYNEQFF. CDR3 DNA sequence: TGTGCCAGCAGGAGACAGCCAACCTCCTACAATGAGCAGTTCTTC.

The J gene is TRBJ2-5, the V gene TRBV5-1, with D possibly matching TRBD2 (6 bases). Germline V CDR1 and CDR2: SGHRS, YFSETQ. V lost 4 bases and J 4 bases, leaving 17 bases between the germline ends. There are 15 residues in the CDR3. The CDR3 protein is CASSGGGRGVETQYF. The CDR3 DNA sequence: TGCGCCAGCAGCGGGGGAGGTCGGGGAGTAGAGACCCAGTACTTC.

This clone was counted a few times. The chain recombines TRBV4-2 with TRBJ2-1; 8 bases are a match to TRBD2. V was pared by 4 bases and J by 0 bases, with 5 bases of the junction left unmatched. The CDR3 length is 16 residues. Germline V lookup: CDR1 LGHNA, CDR2 YNFKEQ. The CDR3 loop reads CASSRLTSGSYNEQFF. CDR3 sequence (DNA): TGTGCCAGCAGCCGACTAACTAGCGGCTCCTACAATGAGCAGTTCTTC.

This rearrangement joins TRBV18 to TRBJ2-1; the D gene is possibly TRBD2 (6 bases). The CDR3 consists of 13 residues. Germline CDR1 reads KGHSH; CDR2 reads LQKENI. The V end was cut by 0 bases, the J end by 9 bases, with 9 bases between. The CDR3: CASSPPLGGEQFF. The DNA for the CDR3 is TGTGCCAGCTCACCACCTTTGGGGGGTGAGCAGTTCTTC.

The rearrangement links TRBV5-5 to TRBJ2-1; the match to TRBD1 covers 7 bases. Germline lookup yields CDR1 SGHKS and CDR2 YYEKEE (reference sequence). The CDR3 sequence is 15 residues long. V gave up 0 bases and J gave up 2 bases; unmatched junction bases: 2. CDR3 sequence reads: CASSLDTGAYNEQFF. The CDR3 DNA reads as TGTGCCAGCAGCTTGGACACAGGGGCCTACAATGAGCAGTTCTTC.

This rearrangement joins TRBV19 to TRBJ1-1; a possible D gene is TRBD1 (5 bases). CDR3 length: 14 residues. V dropped 7 bases and J dropped 0 bases, with 12 bases sitting between them. Germline V gives CDR1 LNHDA, CDR2 SQIVND (reference sequence). DNA for the CDR3: TGTGCCAGTAACACAGGTTTCATGAACACTGAAGCTTTCTTT. Protein product: CASNTGFMNTEAFF.

V is TRBV4-1 and J is TRBJ1-3, with a possible D match to TRBD1 (6 bases). V was shortened by 4 bases and J by 4 bases, with 11 bases between the two germline ends. Germline V gene data show CDR1 as MGHRA and CDR2 as YSYEKL. This CDR3 contains 14 residues. The CDR3 protein is CASSPWGRGNTIYF. The CDR3 coding sequence is TGCGCCAGCAGCCCTTGGGGGCGGGGAAACACCATATATTTT.

The chain employs TRBV5-4 and TRBJ2-1, with 10 bases fitting TRBD2. Per germline, CDR1 SGHNT and CDR2 YYREEE (reference sequence). V shed 5 bases, J shed 3 bases, and the junction held 11 bases outside the gene matches. CDR3 length: 17 residues. Here the CDR3 reads CASRIGGLAGVYNEQFF. CDR3 in DNA: TGTGCCAGCAGAATCGGCGGGCTAGCGGGAGTCTACAATGAGCAGTTCTTC.

The CDR3 is CASSSPGAGNTIYF. The CDR3 DNA sequence: TGTGCCAGCAGCTCCCCGGGAGCTGGAAACACCATATATTTT. This chain connects TRBV5-6 to TRBJ1-3; unclear D gene. V lost 3 bases, J lost 2 bases, and 9 bases lay in between. The CDR3 is 14 amino acids. Germline values: CDR1 SGHDT, CDR2 YYEEEE.

The V call is TRBV18, the J call TRBJ2-7; TRBD1 agrees at 7 bases. CDR1 and CDR2 (germline): KGHSH, LQKENI. This CDR3 spans 14 amino acids. V gave up 3 bases and J gave up 5 bases; unmatched junction bases: 7. CDR3: CASSPIPRGNEQYF. CDR3 DNA: TGTGCCAGCTCACCGATCCCCAGGGGGAACGAGCAGTACTTC.

This chain links TRBV6-1 with TRBJ1-1; a weak D match, TRBD1 (5 bases). Germline assignment: CDR1 MNHNS and CDR2 SASEGT. This CDR3 contains 14 residues. V lost 5 bases and J 1 base, leaving 11 bases between the germline ends. The CDR3 coding sequence is TGTGCCAGCAGTTTCGGGAGGGGGAACACTGAAGCTTTCTTT. Its protein is CASSFGRGNTEAFF.

This clone was recorded once. The rearrangement links TRBV10-3 to TRBJ2-2; TRBD2 is a possible D gene (6 bases). V lost 6 bases, J lost 6 bases, and 11 bases lay in between. This CDR3 region has 13 residues. Germline CDR1 reads ENHRY; CDR2 reads SYGVKD. CDR3 amino acids: CAIRGGVAGELFF. In nucleotides, the CDR3 is TGTGCCATCAGAGGCGGGGTTGCCGGGGAGCTGTTTTTT.

V usage is TRBV27 and J usage is TRBJ1-4, with 9 bases aligning to TRBD1. Unmatched junction bases numbered 6, after V lost 3 bases and J lost 1 base. The germline CDR1 and CDR2 sequences are MNHEY and SMNVEV (reference sequence). The CDR3 sequence is 17 residues long. The CDR3 DNA reads as TGTGCCAGCAGTTTCCTCACAGGGGGCTTAACTAATGAAAAACTGTTTTTT. It is translated as CASSFLTGGLTNEKLFF.

The chain joins TRBV6-4 to TRBJ2-3; 7 bases agree with TRBD2. Germline V gives CDR1 MRHNA, CDR2 SNTAGT. The CDR3 contains 16 residues. Trimming cost V 2 bases and J 3 bases; bases outside gene matches: 8. DNA for the CDR3: TGTGCCAGCAGTGACCCGGCGGGAGCATCGACAGATACGCAGTATTTT. Translating it yields CASSDPAGASTDTQYF.

This clone showed up just a few times. The chain is built from TRBV5-8 and TRBJ1-1; TRBD1 is a possible D gene (6 bases). Germline loops: CDR1 SGHTS, CDR2 YDEGEE. This CDR3 is built from 13 residues. The V end was cut by 7 bases, the J end by 7 bases, with 17 bases between. The CDR3 reads CASESTSGVEAFF. CDR3 DNA: TGTGCCAGCGAATCGACCTCAGGGGTTGAAGCTTTCTTT.

The chain uses TRBV15 and TRBJ2-5; 7 nucleotides line up with TRBD1. The germline CDR1 and CDR2 sequences are LNHNV and YYDKDF (reference sequence). The CDR3 sequence is 17 residues long. Trimming at V came to 5 bases and at J to 1 base, leaving 13 bases not matched to a gene. In DNA form, the CDR3 reads TGTGCCACCAGCGGCCCAACATCAGGGGGTTTCCAAGAGACCCAGTACTTC. It codes for CATSGPTSGGFQETQYF. The full variable domain, its missing parts supplied by reference TRBV15 and TRBJ2-5, is DAMVIQNPRYQVTQFGKPVTLSCSQTLNHNVMYWYQQKSSQAPKLLFHYYDKDFNNEADTPDNFQSRRPNTSFCFLDIRSPGLGDTAMYLCATSGPTSGGFQETQYFGPGTRLLVL.

This clone turned up a few times. V usage is TRBV7-8 and J usage is TRBJ2-5; TRBD1 is a possible D gene (6 bases). The CDR3 sequence is 15 residues long. Deletions cut 1 base from V and 5 bases from J, with 14 bases between. CDR1 and CDR2 from the germline V gene are SGHVS and FQNEAQ. This CDR3 is CASSLDSRGYETQYF. The CDR3 coding sequence is TGTGCCAGCAGCTTAGATAGCAGGGGATACGAGACCCAGTACTTC.

The chain carries TRBV11-2 and TRBJ2-5; 9 nucleotides agree with TRBD2. J lost 4 bases, V lost 7 bases, and 13 bases had no gene match. CDR1 and CDR2 from the germline V gene are SGHAT and FQNNGV. The CDR3 has 16 amino acids. The CDR3 spells CASTIQGREGRETQYF. For the CDR3, the DNA is TGTGCCAGCACCATTCAGGGGCGGGAGGGCCGAGAGACCCAGTACTTC. Full variable domain (rest looked up from reference TRBV11-2 and TRBJ2-5): EAGVAQSPRYKIIEKRQSVAFWCNPISGHATLYWYQQILGQGPKLLIQFQNNGVVDDSQLPKDRFSAERLKGVDSTLKIQPAKLEDSAVYLCASTIQGREGRETQYFGPGTRLLVL.

The chain recombines TRBV5-1 with TRBJ2-7; D perhaps matches TRBD1 (6 bases). V shed 0 bases and J shed 1 base, with 11 bases lying between them. The CDR3 is made up of 15 amino acids. From germline, CDR1 is SGHRS and CDR2 YFSETQ. CDR3 amino acids: CASSLAGQFSYEQYF. CDR3 nucleotide sequence: TGCGCCAGCAGCTTGGCCGGACAGTTTTCCTACGAGCAGTACTTC.

The genes are TRBV5-4 and TRBJ1-1, with TRBD1 matching 8 bases. Germline trimming cut 4 bases from V and 5 bases from J; bases unmatched to any gene: 7. This CDR3 comprises 14 residues. Germline loops: CDR1 SGHNT, CDR2 YYREEE (reference sequence). CDR3 amino acids: CASSDQGARTEAFF. The DNA of the CDR3 is TGTGCCAGCAGCGACCAGGGGGCCCGAACTGAAGCTTTCTTT.